This TCR beta chain was retrieved from a study of fetal regulatory T cell absence and autoimmunity. Broader study findings: Oligoclonal TCR enrichment in pancreas over cord blood reached over 85-fold for some clones. Broadly similar TRB gene family usage was seen in pancreas and cord blood.

This was a survey-level run. Sequencing was performed with immunoSEQ multiplex PCR; in TCRdb, only in-frame clones are kept and a portion is missing. The table includes about 46,000 clones, approximately 83% detected once. On this clone itself: Its antigen remains unidentified.

The source material was cord blood. The receptor's source is a newborn boy with IPEX syndrome.

DNA for the CDR3: TGTGCCAGCAGCGTAGGGGTAGCGGTAAGCACAGATACGCAGTATTTT. This translates into CASSVGVAVSTDTQYF. The rearrangement joins TRBV9 to TRBJ2-3; perhaps TRBD2 as D (6 bases). V was trimmed by 0 bases and J by 0 bases, leaving 11 bases between them. The CDR3 totals 16 residues. CDR1 SGDLS and CDR2 YYNGEE come from the germline V gene.